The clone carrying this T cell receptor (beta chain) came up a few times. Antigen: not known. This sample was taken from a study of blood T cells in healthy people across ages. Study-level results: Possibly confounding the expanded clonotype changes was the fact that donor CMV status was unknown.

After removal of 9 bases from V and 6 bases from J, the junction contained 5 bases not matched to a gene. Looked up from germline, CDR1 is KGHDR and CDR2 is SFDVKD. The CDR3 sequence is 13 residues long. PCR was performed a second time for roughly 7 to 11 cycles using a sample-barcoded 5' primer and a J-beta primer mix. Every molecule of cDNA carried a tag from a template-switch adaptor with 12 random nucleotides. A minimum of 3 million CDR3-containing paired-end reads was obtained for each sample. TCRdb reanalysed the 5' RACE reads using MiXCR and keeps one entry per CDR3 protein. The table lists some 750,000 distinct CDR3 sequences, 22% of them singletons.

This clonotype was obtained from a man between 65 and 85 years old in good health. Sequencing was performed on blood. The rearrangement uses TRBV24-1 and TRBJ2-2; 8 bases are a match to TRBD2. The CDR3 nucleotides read TGTGCCACCGACGGGGGGGTCCCCGGGGAGCTGTTTTTT. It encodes CATDGGVPGELFF.